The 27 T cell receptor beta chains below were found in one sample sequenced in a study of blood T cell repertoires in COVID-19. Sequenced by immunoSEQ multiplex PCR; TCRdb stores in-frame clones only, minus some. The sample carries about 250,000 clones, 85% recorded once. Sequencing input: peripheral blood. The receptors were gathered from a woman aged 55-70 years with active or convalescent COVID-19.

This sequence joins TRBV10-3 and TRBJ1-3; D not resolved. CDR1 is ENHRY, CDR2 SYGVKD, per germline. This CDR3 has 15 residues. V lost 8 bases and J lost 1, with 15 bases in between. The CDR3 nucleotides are TGTGCCATCCGAATTACCCAGATTTCTGGAAACACCATATATTTT. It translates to CAIRITQISGNTIYF.

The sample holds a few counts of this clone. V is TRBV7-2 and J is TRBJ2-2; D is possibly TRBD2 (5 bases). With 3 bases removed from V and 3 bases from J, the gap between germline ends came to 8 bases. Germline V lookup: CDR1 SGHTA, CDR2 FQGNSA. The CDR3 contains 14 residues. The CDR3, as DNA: TGTGCCAGCAGCTTGATCGGGGACACCGGGGAGCTGTTTTTT. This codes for CASSLIGDTGELFF.

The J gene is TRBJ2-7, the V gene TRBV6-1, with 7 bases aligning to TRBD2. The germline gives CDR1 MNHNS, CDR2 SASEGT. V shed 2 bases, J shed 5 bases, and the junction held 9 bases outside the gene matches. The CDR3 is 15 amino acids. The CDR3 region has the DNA TGTGCCAGCAGTGAAATGGGACTAAAAGGGGACGAGCAGTACGTC. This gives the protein CASSEMGLKGDEQYV.

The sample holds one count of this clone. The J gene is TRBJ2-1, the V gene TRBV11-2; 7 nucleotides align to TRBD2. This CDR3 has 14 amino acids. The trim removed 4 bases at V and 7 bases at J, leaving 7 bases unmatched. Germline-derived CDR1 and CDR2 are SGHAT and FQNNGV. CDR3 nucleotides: TGTGCCAGCAGCTCAACGGGAGGCTGGAATGAGCAGTTCTTC. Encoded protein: CASSSTGGWNEQFF.

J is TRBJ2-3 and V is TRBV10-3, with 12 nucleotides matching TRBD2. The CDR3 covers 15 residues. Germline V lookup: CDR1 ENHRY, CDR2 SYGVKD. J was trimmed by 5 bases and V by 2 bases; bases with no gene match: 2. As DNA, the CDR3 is TGTGCCATCAGTGAGCCGGGACTAGCGGGAGATACGCAGTATTTT. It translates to CAISEPGLAGDTQYF.

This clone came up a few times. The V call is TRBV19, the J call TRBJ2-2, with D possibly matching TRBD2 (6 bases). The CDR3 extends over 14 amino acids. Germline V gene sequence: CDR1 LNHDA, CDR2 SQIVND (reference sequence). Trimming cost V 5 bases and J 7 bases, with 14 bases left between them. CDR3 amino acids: CASSYRRGDGELFF. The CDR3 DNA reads TGTGCCAGTAGTTATCGGAGGGGTGACGGGGAGCTGTTTTTT.

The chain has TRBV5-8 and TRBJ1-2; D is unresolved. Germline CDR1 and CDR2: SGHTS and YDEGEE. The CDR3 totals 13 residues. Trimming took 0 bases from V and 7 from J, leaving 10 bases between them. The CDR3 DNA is TGTGCCAGCAGCTTGGCCGGTCCTACTGGCTACACCTTC. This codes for CASSLAGPTGYTF.

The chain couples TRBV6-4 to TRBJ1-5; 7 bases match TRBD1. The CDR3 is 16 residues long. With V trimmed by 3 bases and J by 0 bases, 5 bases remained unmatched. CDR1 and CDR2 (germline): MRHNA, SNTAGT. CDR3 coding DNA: TGTGCCAGCAGTGATATTTGGGACAGTAGCAATCAGCCCCAGCATTTT. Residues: CASSDIWDSSNQPQHF.

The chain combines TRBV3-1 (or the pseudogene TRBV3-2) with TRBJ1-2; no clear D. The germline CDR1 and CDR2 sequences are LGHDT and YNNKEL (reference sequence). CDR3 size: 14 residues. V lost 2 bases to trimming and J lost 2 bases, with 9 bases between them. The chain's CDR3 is CASSQLRGNYGYTF. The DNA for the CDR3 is TGTGCCAGCAGCCAATTGCGGGGAAACTATGGCTACACCTTC.

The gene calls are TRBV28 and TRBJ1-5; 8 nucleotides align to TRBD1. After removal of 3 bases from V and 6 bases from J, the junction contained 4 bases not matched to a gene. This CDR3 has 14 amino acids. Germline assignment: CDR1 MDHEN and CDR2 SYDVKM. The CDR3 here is CASSFRGRFQPQHF. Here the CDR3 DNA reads TGTGCCAGCAGTTTCAGGGGGCGGTTTCAGCCCCAGCATTTT.

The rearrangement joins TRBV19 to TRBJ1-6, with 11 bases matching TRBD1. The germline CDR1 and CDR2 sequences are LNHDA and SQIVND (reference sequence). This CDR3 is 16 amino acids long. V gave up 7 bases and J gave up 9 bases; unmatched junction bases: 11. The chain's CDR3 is CASTMGVGQGGSPLHF. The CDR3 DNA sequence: TGTGCCAGTACCATGGGTGTGGGACAGGGGGGTTCACCCCTCCACTTT.

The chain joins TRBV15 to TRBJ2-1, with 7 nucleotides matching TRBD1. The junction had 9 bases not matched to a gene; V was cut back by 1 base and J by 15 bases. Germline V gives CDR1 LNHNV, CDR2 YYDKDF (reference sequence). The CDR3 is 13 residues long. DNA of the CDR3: TGTGCCACCAGCAGAGGGCGGGCAGGGGGTATGTTCTTC. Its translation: CATSRGRAGGMFF.

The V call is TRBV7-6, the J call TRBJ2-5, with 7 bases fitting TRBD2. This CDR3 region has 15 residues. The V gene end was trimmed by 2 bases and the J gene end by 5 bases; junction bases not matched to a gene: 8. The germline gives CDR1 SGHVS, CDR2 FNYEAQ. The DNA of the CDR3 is TGTGCCAGCAGCTTATTCGCGGGAGATGGGGAGACCCAGTACTTC. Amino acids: CASSLFAGDGETQYF.

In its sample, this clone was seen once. The CDR3 spells CASSSHLTGLEETQYF. CDR3 nucleotides: TGCGCCAGCAGCTCGCACTTGACAGGGTTGGAAGAGACCCAGTACTTC. The genes are TRBV5-1 and TRBJ2-5; TRBD1 agrees at 7 bases. The length of the CDR3 is 16 residues. Germline V gene lookup returns CDR1 SGHRS and CDR2 YFSETQ. The ends lost 3 bases at V and 3 bases at J; junction bases unmatched: 11.

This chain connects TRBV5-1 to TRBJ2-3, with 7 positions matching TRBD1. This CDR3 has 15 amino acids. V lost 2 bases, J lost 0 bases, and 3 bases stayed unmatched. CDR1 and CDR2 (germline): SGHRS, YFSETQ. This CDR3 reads CASSLSRGSTDTQYF. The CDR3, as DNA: TGCGCCAGCAGCTTAAGCAGGGGGAGCACAGATACGCAGTATTTT.

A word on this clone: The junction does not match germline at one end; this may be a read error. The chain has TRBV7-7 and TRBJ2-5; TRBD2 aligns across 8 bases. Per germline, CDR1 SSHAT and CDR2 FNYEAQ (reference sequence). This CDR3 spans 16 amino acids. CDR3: CASSLGLARESETQYF. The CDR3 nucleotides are TGTGCTAGCAGCTTAGGACTAGCTAGAGAGTCGGAGACCCAGTACTTC.

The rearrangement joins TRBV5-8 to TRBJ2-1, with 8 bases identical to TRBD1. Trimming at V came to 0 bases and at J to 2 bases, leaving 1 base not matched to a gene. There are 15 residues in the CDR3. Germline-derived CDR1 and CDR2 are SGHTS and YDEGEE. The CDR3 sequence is CASSLGTGTYNEQFF. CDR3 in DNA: TGTGCCAGCAGCTTGGGGACAGGGACCTACAATGAGCAGTTCTTC.

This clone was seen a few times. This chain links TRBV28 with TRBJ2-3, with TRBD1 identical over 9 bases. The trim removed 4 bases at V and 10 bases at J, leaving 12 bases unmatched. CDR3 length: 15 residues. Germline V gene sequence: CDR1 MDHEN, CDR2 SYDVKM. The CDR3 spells CASSSGDRASGSQYF. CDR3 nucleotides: TGTGCCAGCAGTTCCGGGGACAGGGCCAGCGGATCGCAGTATTTT.

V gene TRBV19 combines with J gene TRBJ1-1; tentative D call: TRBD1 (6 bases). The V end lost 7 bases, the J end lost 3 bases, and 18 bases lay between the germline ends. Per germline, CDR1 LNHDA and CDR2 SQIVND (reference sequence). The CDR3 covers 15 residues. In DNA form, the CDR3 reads TGTGCCAGTATCGACAAGGGGGGGGTACACACTGAAGCTTTCTTT. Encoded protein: CASIDKGGVHTEAFF. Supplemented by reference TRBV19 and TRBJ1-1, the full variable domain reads DGGITQSPKYLFRKEGQNVTLSCEQNLNHDAMYWYRQDPGQGLRLIYYSQIVNDFQKGDIAEGYSVSREKKESFPLTVTSAQKNPTAFYLCASIDKGGVHTEAFFGQGTRLTVV.

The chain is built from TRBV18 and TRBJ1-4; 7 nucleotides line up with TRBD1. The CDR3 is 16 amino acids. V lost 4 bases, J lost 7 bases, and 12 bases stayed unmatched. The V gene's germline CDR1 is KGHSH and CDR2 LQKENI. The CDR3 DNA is TGTGCCAGCTCACTGTCCAGAGGGGCAGGGGGTGAAAAACTGTTTTTT. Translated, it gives CASSLSRGAGGEKLFF.

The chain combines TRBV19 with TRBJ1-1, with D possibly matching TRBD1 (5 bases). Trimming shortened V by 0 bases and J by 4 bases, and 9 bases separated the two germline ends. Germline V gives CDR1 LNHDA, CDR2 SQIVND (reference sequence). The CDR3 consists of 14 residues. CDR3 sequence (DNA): TGTGCCAGTAGTATAGAAGGGGCTGTCACTGAAGCTTTCTTT. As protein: CASSIEGAVTEAFF. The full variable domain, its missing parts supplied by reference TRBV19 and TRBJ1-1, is DGGITQSPKYLFRKEGQNVTLSCEQNLNHDAMYWYRQDPGQGLRLIYYSQIVNDFQKGDIAEGYSVSREKKESFPLTVTSAQKNPTAFYLCASSIEGAVTEAFFGQGTRLTVV.

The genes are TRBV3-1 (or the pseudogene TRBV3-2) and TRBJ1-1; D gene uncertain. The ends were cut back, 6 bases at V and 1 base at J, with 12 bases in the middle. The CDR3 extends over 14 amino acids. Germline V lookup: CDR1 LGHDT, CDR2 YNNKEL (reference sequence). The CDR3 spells CASRDGISNTEAFF. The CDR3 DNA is TGTGCCAGCAGAGACGGGATTTCGAACACTGAAGCTTTCTTT.

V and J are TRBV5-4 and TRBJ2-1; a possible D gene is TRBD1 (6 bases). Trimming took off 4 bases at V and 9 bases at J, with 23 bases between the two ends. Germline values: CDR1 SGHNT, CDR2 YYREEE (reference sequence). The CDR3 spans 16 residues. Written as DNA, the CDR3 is TGTGCCAGCAGCCCACCGCCGGTTGGGGGCGAGGGTGAGCAGTTCTTC. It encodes CASSPPPVGGEGEQFF.

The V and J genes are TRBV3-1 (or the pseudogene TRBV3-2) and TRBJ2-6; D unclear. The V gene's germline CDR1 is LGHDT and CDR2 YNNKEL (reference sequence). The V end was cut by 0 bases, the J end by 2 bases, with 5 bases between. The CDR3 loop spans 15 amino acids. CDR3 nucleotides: TGTGCCAGCAGCCAAGATGTTACTGGGGCCAACGTCCTGACTTTC. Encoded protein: CASSQDVTGANVLTF.

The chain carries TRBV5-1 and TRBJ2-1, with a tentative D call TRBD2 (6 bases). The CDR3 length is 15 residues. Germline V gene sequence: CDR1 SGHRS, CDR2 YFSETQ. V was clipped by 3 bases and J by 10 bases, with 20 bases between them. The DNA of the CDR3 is TGCGCCAGCAGCTCAGAGGGACTGGGAGACCAGGAGCAGTTCTTC. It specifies CASSSEGLGDQEQFF.

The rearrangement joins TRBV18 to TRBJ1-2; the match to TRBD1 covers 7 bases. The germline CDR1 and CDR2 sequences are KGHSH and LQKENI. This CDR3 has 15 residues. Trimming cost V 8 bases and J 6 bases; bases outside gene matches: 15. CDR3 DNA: TGTGCCAGCCCTCTTCGGACAGGATCGACTAATGGCTACACCTTC. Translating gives CASPLRTGSTNGYTF.

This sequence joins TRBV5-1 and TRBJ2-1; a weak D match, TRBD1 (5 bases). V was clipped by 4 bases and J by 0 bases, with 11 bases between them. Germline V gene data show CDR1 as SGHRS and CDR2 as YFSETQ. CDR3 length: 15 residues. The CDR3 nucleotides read TGCGCCAGCAGCCCACGGACATACTCCTACAATGAGCAGTTCTTC. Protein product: CASSPRTYSYNEQFF.